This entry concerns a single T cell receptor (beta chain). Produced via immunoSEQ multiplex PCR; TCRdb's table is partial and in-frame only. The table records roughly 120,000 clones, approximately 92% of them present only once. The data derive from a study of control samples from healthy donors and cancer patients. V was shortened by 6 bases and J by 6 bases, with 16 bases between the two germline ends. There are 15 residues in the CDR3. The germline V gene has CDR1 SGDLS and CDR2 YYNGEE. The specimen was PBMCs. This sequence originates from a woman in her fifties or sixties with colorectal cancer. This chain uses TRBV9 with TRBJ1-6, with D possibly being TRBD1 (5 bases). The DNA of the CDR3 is TGTGCCAGCAAGCGGGACGGGGAGTCTAATTCACCCCTCCACTTT. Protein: CASKRDGESNSPLHF.